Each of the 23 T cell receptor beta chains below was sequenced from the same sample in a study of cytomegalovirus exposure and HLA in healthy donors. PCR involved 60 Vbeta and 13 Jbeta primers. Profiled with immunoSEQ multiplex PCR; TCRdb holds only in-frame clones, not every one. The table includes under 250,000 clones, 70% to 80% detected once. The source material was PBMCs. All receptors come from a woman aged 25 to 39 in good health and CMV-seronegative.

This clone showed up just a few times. Written as DNA, the CDR3 is TGTGCCAGCAGCTTTAGGGGGAATGAGCAGTTCTTC. This translates into CASSFRGNEQFF. The chain links TRBV7-6 to TRBJ2-1; D may be TRBD1 (6 bases). The CDR3 has 12 amino acids. V lost 3 bases, J lost 7 bases, and 7 bases lay in between. Germline lookup yields CDR1 SGHVS and CDR2 FNYEAQ.

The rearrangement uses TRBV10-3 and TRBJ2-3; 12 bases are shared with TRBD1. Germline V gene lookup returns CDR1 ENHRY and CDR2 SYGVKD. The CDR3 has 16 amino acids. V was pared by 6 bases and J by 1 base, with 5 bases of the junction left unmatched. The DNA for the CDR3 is TGTGCCATCAGGCGGGACAGGGGGCAAGGCACAGATACGCAGTATTTT. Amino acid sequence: CAIRRDRGQGTDTQYF.

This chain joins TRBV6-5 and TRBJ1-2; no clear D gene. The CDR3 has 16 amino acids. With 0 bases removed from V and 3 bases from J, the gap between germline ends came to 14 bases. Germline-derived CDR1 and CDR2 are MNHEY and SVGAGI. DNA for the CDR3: TGTGCCAGCAGTTACTCTGTGGGCAGGATCTACTATGGCTACACCTTC. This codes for CASSYSVGRIYYGYTF.

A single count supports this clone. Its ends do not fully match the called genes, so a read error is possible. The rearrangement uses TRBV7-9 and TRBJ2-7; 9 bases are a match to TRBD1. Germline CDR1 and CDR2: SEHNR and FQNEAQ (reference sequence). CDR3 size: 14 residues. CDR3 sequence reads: CSSRADRGAYEQYF. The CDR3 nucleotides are TGTTCCAGCAGAGCTGACAGGGGGGCCTACGAGCAGTACTTC.

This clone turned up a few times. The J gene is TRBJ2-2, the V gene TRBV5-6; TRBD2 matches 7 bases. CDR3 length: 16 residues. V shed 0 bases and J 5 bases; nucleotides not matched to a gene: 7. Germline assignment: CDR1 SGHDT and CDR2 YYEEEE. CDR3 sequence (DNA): TGTGCCAGCAGCTTGGATAGCGGGTCGCGAACCGGGGAGCTGTTTTTT. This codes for CASSLDSGSRTGELFF.

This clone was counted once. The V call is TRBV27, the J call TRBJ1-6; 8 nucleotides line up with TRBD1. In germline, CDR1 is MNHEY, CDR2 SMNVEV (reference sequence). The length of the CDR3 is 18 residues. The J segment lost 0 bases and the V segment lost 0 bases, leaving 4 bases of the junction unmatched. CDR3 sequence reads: CASSLSGQGLSYNSPLHF. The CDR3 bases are TGTGCCAGCAGTTTATCTGGACAGGGACTCTCCTATAATTCACCCCTCCACTTT.

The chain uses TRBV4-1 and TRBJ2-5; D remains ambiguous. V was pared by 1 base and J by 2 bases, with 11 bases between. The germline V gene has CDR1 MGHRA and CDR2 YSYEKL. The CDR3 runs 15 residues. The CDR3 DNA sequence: TGCGCCAGCAGCCAAGGCGCGGCGGCGCAAGAGACCCAGTACTTC. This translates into CASSQGAAAQETQYF.

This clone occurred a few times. CDR3 sequence (DNA): TGTGCCAGCAGTTACTCAGTCGGGGGACCCGGGGGTCACGACGAGCAGTACTTC. Its translation is CASSYSVGGPGGHDEQYF. V and J are TRBV6-7 and TRBJ2-7, with D perhaps TRBD2 (6 bases). TRBV6-7 qualifies as an ORF whose function is uncertain. The CDR3 loop spans 18 amino acids. V lost 0 bases and J 5 bases, leaving 23 bases between the germline ends.

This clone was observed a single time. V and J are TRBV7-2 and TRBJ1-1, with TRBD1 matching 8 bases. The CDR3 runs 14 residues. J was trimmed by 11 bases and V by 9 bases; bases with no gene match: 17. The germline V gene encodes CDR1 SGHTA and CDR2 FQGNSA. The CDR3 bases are TGTGCCAGTCGACTAACAGGGGGAGGCGTGTATGCTTTCTTT. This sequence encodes CASRLTGGGVYAFF.

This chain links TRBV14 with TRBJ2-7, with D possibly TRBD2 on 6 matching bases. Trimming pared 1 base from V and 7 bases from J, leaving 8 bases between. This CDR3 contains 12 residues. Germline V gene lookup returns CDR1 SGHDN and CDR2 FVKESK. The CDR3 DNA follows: TGTGCCAGCAGCCAAGGGGAGGCAGAGCAGTACTTC. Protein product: CASSQGEAEQYF.

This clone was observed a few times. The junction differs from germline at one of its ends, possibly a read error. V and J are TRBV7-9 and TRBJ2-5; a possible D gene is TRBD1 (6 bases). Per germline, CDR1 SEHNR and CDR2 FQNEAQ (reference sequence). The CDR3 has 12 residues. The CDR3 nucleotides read TGTTCCAGCAGTCATACCCGGGACAATTTGGACTTC. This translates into CSSSHTRDNLDF.

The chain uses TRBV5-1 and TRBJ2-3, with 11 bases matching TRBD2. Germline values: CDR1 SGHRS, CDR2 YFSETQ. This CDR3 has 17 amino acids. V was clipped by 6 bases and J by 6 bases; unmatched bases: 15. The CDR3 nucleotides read TGCGCCAGCACCATTAACTCTCTAGCGGGGGGCGGGGATACGCAGTATTTT. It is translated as CASTINSLAGGGDTQYF.

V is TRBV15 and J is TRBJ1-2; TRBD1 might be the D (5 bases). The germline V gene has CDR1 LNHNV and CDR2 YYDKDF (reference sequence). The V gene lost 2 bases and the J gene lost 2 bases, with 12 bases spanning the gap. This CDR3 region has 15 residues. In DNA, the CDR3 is TGTGCCACCAGCAGACCTTCGACAGTCAACTATGGCTACACCTTC. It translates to CATSRPSTVNYGYTF. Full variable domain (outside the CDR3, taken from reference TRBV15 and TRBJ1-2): DAMVIQNPRYQVTQFGKPVTLSCSQTLNHNVMYWYQQKSSQAPKLLFHYYDKDFNNEADTPDNFQSRRPNTSFCFLDIRSPGLGDTAMYLCATSRPSTVNYGYTFGSGTRLTVV.

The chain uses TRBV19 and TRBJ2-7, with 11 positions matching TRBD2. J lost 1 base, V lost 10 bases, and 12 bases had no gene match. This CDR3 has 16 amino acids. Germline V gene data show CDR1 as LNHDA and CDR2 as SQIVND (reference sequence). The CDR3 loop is CATRRGGLADSYEQYF. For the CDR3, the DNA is TGTGCCACCAGACGCGGGGGACTAGCGGATTCCTACGAGCAGTACTTC.

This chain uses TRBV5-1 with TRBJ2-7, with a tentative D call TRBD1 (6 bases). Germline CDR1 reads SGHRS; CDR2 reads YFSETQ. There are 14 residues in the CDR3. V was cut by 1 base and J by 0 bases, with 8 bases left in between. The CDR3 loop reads CASSLLQGSYEQYF. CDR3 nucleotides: TGCGCCAGCAGCTTGTTACAGGGCTCCTACGAGCAGTACTTC.

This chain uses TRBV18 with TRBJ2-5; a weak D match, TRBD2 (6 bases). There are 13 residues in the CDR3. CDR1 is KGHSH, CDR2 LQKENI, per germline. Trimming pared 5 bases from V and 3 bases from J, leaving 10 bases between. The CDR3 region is CASSAGGEETQYF. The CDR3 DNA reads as TGTGCCAGCTCAGCCGGCGGGGAAGAGACCCAGTACTTC. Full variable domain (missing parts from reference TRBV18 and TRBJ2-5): NAGVMQNPRHLVRRRGQEARLRCSPMKGHSHVYWYRQLPEEGLKFMVYLQKENIIDESGMPKERFSAEFPKEGPSILRIQQVVRGDSAAYFCASSAGGEETQYFGPGTRLLVL.

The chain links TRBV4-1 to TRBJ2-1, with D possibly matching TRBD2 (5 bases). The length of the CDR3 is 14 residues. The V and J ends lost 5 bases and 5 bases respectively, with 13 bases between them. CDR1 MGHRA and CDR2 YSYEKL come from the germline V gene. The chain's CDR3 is CASSELGVNNEQFF. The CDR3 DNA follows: TGCGCCAGCAGCGAATTGGGAGTAAACAATGAGCAGTTCTTC.

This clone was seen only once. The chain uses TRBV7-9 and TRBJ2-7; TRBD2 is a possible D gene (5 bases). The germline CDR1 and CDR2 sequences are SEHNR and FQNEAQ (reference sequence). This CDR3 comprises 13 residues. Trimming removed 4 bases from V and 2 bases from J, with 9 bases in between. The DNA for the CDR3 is TGTGCCAGCAGCTCGAGGGTAGCCTACGAGCAGTACTTC. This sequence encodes CASSSRVAYEQYF.

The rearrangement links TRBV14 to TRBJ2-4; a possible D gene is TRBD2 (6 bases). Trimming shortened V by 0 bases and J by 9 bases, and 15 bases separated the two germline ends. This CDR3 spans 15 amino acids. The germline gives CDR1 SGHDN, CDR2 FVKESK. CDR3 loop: CASSQEPGLLSIQYF. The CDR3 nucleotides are TGTGCCAGCAGCCAAGAACCGGGACTTCTTAGCATTCAGTACTTC. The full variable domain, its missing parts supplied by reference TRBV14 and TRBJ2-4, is EAGVTQFPSHSVIEKGQTVTLRCDPISGHDNLYWYRRVMGKEIKFLLHFVKESKQDESGMPNNRFLAERTGGTYSTLKVQPAELEDSGVYFCASSQEPGLLSIQYFGAGTRLSVL.

The CDR3 nucleotides read TGCGCCAGCAGCCCGATAGCGGGGGACCTCAATGAGCAGTTCTTC. The encoded protein is CASSPIAGDLNEQFF. The rearrangement uses TRBV5-1 and TRBJ2-1, with TRBD2 matching over 9 bases. In germline, CDR1 is SGHRS, CDR2 YFSETQ. The CDR3 consists of 15 residues. J gave up 6 bases and V 4 bases, and 8 bases lay outside the gene matches.

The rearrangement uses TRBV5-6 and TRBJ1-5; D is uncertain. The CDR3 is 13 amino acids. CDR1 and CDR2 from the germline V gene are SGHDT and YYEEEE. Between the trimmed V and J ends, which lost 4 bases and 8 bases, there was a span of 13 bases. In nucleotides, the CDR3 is TGTGCCAGCAGCCTAGCTCCAGAGGAGCCCCAGCATTTT. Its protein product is CASSLAPEEPQHF.

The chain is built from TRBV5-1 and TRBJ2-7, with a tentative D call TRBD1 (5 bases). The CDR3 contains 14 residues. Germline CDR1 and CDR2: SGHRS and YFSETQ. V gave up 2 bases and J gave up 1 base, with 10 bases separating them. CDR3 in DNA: TGCGCCAGCAGCTTTGACAGCCTTTCCTACGAGCAGTACTTC. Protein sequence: CASSFDSLSYEQYF.

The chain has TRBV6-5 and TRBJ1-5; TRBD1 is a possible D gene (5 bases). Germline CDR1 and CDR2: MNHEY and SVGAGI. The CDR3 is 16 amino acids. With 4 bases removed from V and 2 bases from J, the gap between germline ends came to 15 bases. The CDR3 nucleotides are TGTGCCAGCAGTTCCACCAGGCGGGGCCGCAATCAGCCCCAGCATTTT. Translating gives CASSSTRRGRNQPQHF.